This TCR beta chain was observed in a study of cytomegalovirus exposure and HLA in healthy donors. Overall study results and limits: In a later analysis, HLA-associated TCR beta chains were more clonally expanded than equally common others. The authors listed 150 to 200 TCR beta chains as cytomegalovirus-associated.

With regard to this clone: Its target is not known.

The primer mix had 60 Vbeta and 13 Jbeta primers. Assay used: immunoSEQ multiplex PCR; TCRdb lists only in-frame clones, some missing. Of 150,000 to 250,000 clones listed, approximately 80% are singletons. The sequence was obtained from a boy between 2 and 15 years old in good health and CMV-seronegative. Material for sequencing was PBMCs.

CDR3 DNA sequence: TGTGCCAGCTCACGGTCTACCTACGAGCAGTACTTC. Encoded protein: CASSRSTYEQYF. The chain links TRBV18 to TRBJ2-7; D uncertain. The V end lost 4 bases, the J end lost 2 bases, and 6 bases lay between the germline ends. The CDR3 has 12 amino acids. CDR1 and CDR2 from the germline V gene are KGHSH and LQKENI.